This T cell receptor (beta chain) was recorded in a study of Ad26.COV2.S vaccination and SARS-CoV-2 variants. Profiling relied on immunoSEQ multiplex PCR, and the TCRdb table lists in-frame clones only, not all of them. The top ten hold 3% to 4% of the sample, which has 300,000 to 450,000 clones, approximately 85% seen once. This sample's treatment: 15 to 20 received Ad26.COV2.S at low or high dose, single or two shots; roughly 5 received placebo; per-sample allocation not given. Each sample was drawn 63 days after the first injection (of vaccine or placebo). Vaccination employed an Ad26 vector expressing the Wuhan-strain SARS-CoV-2 spike. Germline-derived CDR1 and CDR2 are LNHDA and SQIVND (reference sequence). V was clipped by 8 bases and J by 6 bases, with 20 bases between them. The CDR3 has 15 amino acids.

The sequencing used peripheral blood, collected in a trial of Ad26.COV2.S vaccine versus placebo. This chain uses TRBV19 with TRBJ1-5; a weak D match, TRBD1 (5 bases). This TCR was recovered from a person between 18 and 59 years old who received the Ad26.COV2.S COVID-19 vaccine or a placebo. The CDR3 loop is CASHYGGFYPQPQHF. CDR3 in DNA: TGTGCCAGTCACTACGGGGGTTTCTATCCTCAGCCCCAGCATTTT. Using reference TRBV19 and TRBJ1-5 for the parts outside the CDR3, the full variable domain is DGGITQSPKYLFRKEGQNVTLSCEQNLNHDAMYWYRQDPGQGLRLIYYSQIVNDFQKGDIAEGYSVSREKKESFPLTVTSAQKNPTAFYLCASHYGGFYPQPQHFGDGTRLSIL.